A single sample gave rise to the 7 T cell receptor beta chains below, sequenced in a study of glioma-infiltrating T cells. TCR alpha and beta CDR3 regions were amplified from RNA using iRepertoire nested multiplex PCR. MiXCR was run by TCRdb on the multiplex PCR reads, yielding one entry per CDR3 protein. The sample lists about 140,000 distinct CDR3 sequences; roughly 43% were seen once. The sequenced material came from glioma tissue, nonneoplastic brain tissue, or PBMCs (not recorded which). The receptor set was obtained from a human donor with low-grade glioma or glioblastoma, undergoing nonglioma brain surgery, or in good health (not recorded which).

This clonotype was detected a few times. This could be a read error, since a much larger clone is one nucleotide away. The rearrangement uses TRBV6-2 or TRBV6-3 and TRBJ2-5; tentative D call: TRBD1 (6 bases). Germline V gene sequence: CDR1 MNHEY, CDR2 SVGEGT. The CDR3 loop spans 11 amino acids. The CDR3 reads CASRTRTVTYF. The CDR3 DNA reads TGTGCCAGCAGAACCAGGACAGTGACTTATTTC.

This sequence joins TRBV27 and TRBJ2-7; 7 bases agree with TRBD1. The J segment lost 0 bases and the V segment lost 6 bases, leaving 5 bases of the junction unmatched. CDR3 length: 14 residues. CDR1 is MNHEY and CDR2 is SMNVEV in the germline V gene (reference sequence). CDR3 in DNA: TGTGCCAGCAGCTCCGGGACAGCCTCCTACGAGCAGTACTTC. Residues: CASSSGTASYEQYF.

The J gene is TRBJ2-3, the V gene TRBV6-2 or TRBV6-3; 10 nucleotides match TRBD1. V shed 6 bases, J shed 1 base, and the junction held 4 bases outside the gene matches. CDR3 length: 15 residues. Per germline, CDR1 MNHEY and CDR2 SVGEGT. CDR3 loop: CASSLGTGGTDTQYF. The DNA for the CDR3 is TGTGCCAGCAGCCTTGGGACAGGGGGCACAGATACGCAGTATTTT.

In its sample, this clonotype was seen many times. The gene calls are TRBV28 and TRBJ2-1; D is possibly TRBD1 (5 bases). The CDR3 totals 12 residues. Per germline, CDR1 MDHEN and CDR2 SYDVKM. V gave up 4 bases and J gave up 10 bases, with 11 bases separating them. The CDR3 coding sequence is TGTGCCAGCAGTTCTGCAGGGCGGGAGCAGTTCTTC. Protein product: CASSSAGREQFF.

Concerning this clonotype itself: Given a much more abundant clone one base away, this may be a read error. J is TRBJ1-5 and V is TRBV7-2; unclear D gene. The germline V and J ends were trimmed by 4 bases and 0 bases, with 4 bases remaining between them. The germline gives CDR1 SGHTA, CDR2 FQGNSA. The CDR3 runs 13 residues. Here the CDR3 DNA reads TGTGCCAGCAGCTGGGATAGCAATCAGCCCCAGCATTTT. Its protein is CASSWDSNQPQHF.

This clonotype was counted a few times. In nucleotides, the CDR3 is TGTGCCAGCAGTTACGAGGGAGACGTGATAGAGCAGTACTTC. It translates to CASSYEGDVIEQYF. The V call is TRBV6-2 or TRBV6-3, the J call TRBJ2-7, with D tentatively TRBD2 (5 bases). The CDR3 contains 14 residues. Trimming took off 2 bases at V and 7 bases at J, with 15 bases between the two ends. Per germline, CDR1 MNHEY and CDR2 SVGEGT.

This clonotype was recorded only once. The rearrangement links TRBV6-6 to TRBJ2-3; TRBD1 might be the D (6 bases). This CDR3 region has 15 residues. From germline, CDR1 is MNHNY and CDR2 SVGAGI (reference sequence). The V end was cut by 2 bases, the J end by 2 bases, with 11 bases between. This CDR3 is CASSYTDRNTDTQYF. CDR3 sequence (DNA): TGTGCCAGCAGTTACACGGACAGAAACACAGATACGCAGTATTTT.